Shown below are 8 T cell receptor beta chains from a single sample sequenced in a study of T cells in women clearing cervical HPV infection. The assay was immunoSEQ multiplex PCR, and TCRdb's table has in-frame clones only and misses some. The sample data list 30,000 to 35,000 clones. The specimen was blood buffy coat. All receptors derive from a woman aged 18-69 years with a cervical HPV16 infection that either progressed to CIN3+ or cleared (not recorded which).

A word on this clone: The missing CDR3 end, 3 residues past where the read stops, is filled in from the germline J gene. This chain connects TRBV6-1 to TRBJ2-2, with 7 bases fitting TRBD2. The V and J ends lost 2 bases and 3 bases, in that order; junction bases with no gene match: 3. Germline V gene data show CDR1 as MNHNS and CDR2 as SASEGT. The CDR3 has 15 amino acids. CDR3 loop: CASSERDYYTGELFF. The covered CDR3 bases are TGTGCCAGCAGTGAAAGGGACTATTACACCGGGGAG.

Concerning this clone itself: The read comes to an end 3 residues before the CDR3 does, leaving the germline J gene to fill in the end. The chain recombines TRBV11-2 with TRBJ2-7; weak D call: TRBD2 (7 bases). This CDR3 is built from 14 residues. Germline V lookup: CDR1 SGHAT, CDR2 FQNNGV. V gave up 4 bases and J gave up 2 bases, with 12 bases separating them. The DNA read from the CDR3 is TGTGCCAGCAGCTCCGGCGGGGGCCCCTACGAG. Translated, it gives CASSSGGGPYE. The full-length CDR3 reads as CASSSGGGPYEQYF.

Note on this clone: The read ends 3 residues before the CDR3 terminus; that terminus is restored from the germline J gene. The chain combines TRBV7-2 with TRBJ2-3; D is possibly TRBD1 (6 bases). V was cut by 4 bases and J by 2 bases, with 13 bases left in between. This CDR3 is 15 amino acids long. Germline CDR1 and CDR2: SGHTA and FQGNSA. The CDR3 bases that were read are TGTGCCAGCAGCTCCCAGGGGCCTGCCACAGATACG. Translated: CASSSQGPATDT. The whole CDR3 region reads CASSSQGPATDTQYF. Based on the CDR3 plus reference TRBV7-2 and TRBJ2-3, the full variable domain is GAGVSQSPSNKVTEKGKDVELRCDPISGHTALYWYRQSLGQGLEFLIYFQGNSAPDKSGLPSDRFSAERTGGSVSTLTIQRTQQEDSAVYLCASSSQGPATDTQYFGPGTRLTVL.

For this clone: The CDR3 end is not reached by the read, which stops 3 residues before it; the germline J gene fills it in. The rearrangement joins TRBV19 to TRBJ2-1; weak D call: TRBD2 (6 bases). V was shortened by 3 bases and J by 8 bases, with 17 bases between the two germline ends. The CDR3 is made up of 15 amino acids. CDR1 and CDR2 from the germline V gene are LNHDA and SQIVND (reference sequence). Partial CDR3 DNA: TGTGCCAGTAGTATTCTGGGGGGAAGGGTGGATGAG. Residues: CASSILGGRVDE. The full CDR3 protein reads CASSILGGRVDEQFF.

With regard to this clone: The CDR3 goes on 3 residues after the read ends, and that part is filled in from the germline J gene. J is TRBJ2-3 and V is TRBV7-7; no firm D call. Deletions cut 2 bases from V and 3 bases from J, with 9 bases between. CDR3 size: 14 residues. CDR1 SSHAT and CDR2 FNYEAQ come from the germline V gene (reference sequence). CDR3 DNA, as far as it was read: TGTGCCAGCAGCTTAAATTCCAGGACAGATACG. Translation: CASSLNSRTDT. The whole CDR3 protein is CASSLNSRTDTQYF.

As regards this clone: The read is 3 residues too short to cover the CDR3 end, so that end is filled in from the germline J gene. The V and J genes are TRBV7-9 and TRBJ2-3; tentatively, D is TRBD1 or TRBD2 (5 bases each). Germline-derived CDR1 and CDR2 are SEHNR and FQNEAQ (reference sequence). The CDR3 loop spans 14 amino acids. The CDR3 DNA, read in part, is TGTGCCAGCAGCTTAGGAGGGGTTGGAGAGACG. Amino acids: CASSLGGVGET. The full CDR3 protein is CASSLGGVGETQYF.

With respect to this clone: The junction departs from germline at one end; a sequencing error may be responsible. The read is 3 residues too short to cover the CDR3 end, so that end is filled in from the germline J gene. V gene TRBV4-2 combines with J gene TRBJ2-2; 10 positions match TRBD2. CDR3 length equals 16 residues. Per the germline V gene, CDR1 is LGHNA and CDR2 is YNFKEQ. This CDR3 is CASSQGGSGRSGELFF. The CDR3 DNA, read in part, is TGCGCCAGCAGCCAAGGGGGTAGCGGGAGGTCCGGGGAG.

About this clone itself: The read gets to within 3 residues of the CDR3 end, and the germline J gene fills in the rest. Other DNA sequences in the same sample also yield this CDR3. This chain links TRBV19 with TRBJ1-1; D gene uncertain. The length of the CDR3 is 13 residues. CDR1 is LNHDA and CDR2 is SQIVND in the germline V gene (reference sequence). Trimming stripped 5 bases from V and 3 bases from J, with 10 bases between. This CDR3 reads CASSVKGDTEAFF. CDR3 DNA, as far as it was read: TGTGCCAGTAGTGTTAAGGGTGACACTGAA.